The 15 T cell receptor beta chains listed next were all sequenced from one sample in a study of OX40 agonist ivuxolimab in advanced cancers. Repertoires were generated with immunoSEQ multiplex PCR, while TCRdb's copy carries only in-frame clones and drops some. Among tens of thousands of clones, approximately 94% were seen once, and the ten largest hold approximately 14%. The sample was CD4+ or CD8+ T cells sorted from blood, taken in a trial of the OX40 agonist ivuxolimab. Receptor source: an adult with an advanced solid tumor such as melanoma, head and neck, liver or kidney cancer.

In the case of this clone: The same CDR3 can be traced to other DNA sequences in this sample. The J gene is TRBJ1-1, the V gene TRBV27; perhaps TRBD1 as D (5 bases). From germline, CDR1 is MNHEY and CDR2 SMNVEV (reference sequence). The CDR3 extends over 12 amino acids. V lost 6 bases and J 3 bases, leaving 8 bases between the germline ends. The CDR3 sequence: CASREGYTEAFF. The CDR3 nucleotides are TGTGCCAGCAGGGAGGGGTACACTGAAGCTTTCTTT.

V is TRBV27 and J is TRBJ2-2; no clear D. Germline V gene lookup returns CDR1 MNHEY and CDR2 SMNVEV (reference sequence). CDR3 size: 13 residues. The germline V and J ends were trimmed by 2 bases and 6 bases, with 7 bases remaining between them. The CDR3 is CASSLPYPGELFF. The CDR3 nucleotides are TGTGCCAGCAGTTTACCGTACCCCGGGGAGCTGTTTTTT.

The V call is TRBV4-1, the J call TRBJ2-7, with D uncertain. The V gene's germline CDR1 is MGHRA and CDR2 YSYEKL. Trimming left V 3 bases short and J 2 bases short, with 8 bases between. The CDR3 has 13 amino acids. The CDR3 DNA sequence: TGCGCCAGCAGCCATAGACAAGCCTACGAGCAGTACTTC. It translates to CASSHRQAYEQYF.

This clone has only one observation. The genes are TRBV9 and TRBJ2-3; D unclear. Trimming took off 4 bases at V and 3 bases at J, with 12 bases between the two ends. This CDR3 contains 14 residues. The germline V gene has CDR1 SGDLS and CDR2 YYNGEE. CDR3 sequence (DNA): TGTGCCAGCAGCCCACCAGTGGGGACAGATACGCAGTATTTT. It translates to CASSPPVGTDTQYF.

The chain has TRBV29-1 and TRBJ1-2, with TRBD1 as a possible D gene (5 bases). Trimming removed 3 bases at V and 8 bases at J, with 13 bases between. There are 12 residues in the CDR3. In germline, CDR1 is SQVTM, CDR2 ANQGSEA. The CDR3, as DNA: TGCAGCGTTGATCGTGGGGGTGGAGGCTACACCTTC. This codes for CSVDRGGGGYTF.

This clone was counted once. This sequence joins TRBV11-2 and TRBJ2-1; TRBD2 might be the D (6 bases). The CDR3 spans 14 residues. Germline-derived CDR1 and CDR2 are SGHAT and FQNNGV. The ends were cut back, 6 bases at V and 0 bases at J, with 9 bases in the middle. The CDR3 is CASRADYSYNEQFF. The CDR3 DNA is TGTGCCAGCAGAGCGGACTACTCCTACAATGAGCAGTTCTTC.

V is TRBV13 and J is TRBJ2-1; D may be TRBD2 (6 bases). Deletions cut 1 base from V and 7 bases from J, with 8 bases between. This CDR3 contains 13 residues. Germline V gives CDR1 PRHDT, CDR2 FYEKMQ (reference sequence). CDR3 nucleotide sequence: TGTGCCAGCAGCTTAGAGGAGGGGAATGAGCAGTTCTTC. Its translation is CASSLEEGNEQFF.

The genes are TRBV7-9 and TRBJ2-7; 14 bases agree with TRBD2. CDR1 and CDR2 (germline): SEHNR, FQNEAQ (reference sequence). The CDR3 loop spans 15 amino acids. V was pared by 3 bases and J by 2 bases, with 0 bases of the junction left unmatched. The CDR3 bases are TGTGCCAGCAGCTTGGGACTAGCGGGGGCCTACGAGCAGTACTTC. It specifies CASSLGLAGAYEQYF.

This chain connects TRBV4-1 to TRBJ2-1, with D perhaps matching TRBD1 or TRBD2 (5 bases each). The CDR3 covers 16 residues. The germline V gene encodes CDR1 MGHRA and CDR2 YSYEKL. Trimming took 1 base from V and 6 from J, leaving 16 bases between them. DNA for the CDR3: TGCGCCAGCAGCCAAGGTGGGACCTTCCCCTCCAATGAGCAGTTCTTC. Its translation is CASSQGGTFPSNEQFF.

This chain links TRBV6-5 with TRBJ2-1; D call uncertain. Germline CDR1 reads MNHEY; CDR2 reads SVGAGI. Trimming cost V 0 bases and J 3 bases, with 6 bases left between them. This CDR3 comprises 14 residues. The CDR3 nucleotides are TGTGCCAGCAGTTACTCGAGTATCTACAATGAGCAGTTCTTC. This codes for CASSYSSIYNEQFF.

The chain recombines TRBV19 with TRBJ2-1; weak D call: TRBD1 (6 bases). CDR1 LNHDA and CDR2 SQIVND come from the germline V gene (reference sequence). With 7 bases removed from V and 9 bases from J, the gap between germline ends came to 10 bases. The CDR3 contains 11 residues. This CDR3 is CASTTGSEQFF. In nucleotides, the CDR3 is TGTGCCAGTACCACAGGGAGTGAGCAGTTCTTC. The full variable domain, completed using reference TRBV19 and TRBJ2-1, is DGGITQSPKYLFRKEGQNVTLSCEQNLNHDAMYWYRQDPGQGLRLIYYSQIVNDFQKGDIAEGYSVSREKKESFPLTVTSAQKNPTAFYLCASTTGSEQFFGPGTRLTVL.

V is TRBV5-1 and J is TRBJ2-5, with 9 bases that match TRBD1. Germline V gene lookup returns CDR1 SGHRS and CDR2 YFSETQ. The CDR3 extends over 15 amino acids. V lost 4 bases and J lost 11; bases outside the gene matches: 15. CDR3 in DNA: TGCGCCAGCAGCCTAGGACAGGGGCTATCGCGGGAGCAGTACTTC. Its protein is CASSLGQGLSREQYF. The full variable domain, with the rest looked up from reference TRBV5-1 and TRBJ2-5, is KAGVTQTPRYLIKTRGQQVTLSCSPISGHRSVSWYQQTPGQGLQFLFEYFSETQRNKGNFPGRFSGRQFSNSRSEMNVSTLELGDSALYLCASSLGQGLSREQYFGPGTRLLVL.

V and J are TRBV6-5 and TRBJ2-7; D uncertain. Per germline, CDR1 MNHEY and CDR2 SVGAGI. The CDR3 is 15 amino acids. V was trimmed by 6 bases and J by 6 bases, leaving 21 bases between them. Here the CDR3 reads CASSQPGQWGLEQYF. DNA of the CDR3: TGTGCCAGCAGCCAGCCCGGGCAGTGGGGTCTCGAGCAGTACTTC.

V is TRBV4-1 and J is TRBJ2-3, with 10 nucleotides matching TRBD2. V was clipped by 4 bases and J by 1 base; unmatched bases: 2. CDR1 MGHRA and CDR2 YSYEKL come from the germline V gene. The CDR3 is 15 residues long. Here the CDR3 DNA reads TGCGCCAGCAGCCCCGGGACTAGCGGCACAGATACGCAGTATTTT. Translation gives CASSPGTSGTDTQYF.

The V and J genes are TRBV13 and TRBJ2-3; D unresolved. V was shortened by 3 bases and J by 1 base, with 11 bases between the two germline ends. The V gene's germline CDR1 is PRHDT and CDR2 FYEKMQ (reference sequence). The CDR3 runs 15 residues. The CDR3 coding sequence is TGTGCCAGCAGCTTCTCCGGGCCCCGCACAGATACGCAGTATTTT. This encodes CASSFSGPRTDTQYF.